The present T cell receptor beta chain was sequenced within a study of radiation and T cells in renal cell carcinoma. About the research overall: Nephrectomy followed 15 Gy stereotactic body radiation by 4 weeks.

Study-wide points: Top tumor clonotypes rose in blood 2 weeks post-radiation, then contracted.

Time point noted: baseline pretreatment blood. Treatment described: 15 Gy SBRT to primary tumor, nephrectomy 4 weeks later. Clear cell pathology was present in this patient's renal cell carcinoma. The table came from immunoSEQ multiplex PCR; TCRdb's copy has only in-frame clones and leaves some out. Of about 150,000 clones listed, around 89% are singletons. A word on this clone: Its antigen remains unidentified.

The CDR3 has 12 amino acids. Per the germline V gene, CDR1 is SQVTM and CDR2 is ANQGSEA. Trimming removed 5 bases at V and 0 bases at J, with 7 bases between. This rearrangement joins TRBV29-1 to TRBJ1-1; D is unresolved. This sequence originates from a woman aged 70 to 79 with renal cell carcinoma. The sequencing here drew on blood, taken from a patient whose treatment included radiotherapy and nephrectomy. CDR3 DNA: TGCAGCGTTATCAATATGAACACTGAAGCTTTCTTT. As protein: CSVINMNTEAFF.